Each of the 17 T cell receptor beta chains below was sequenced from the same sample in a study of blood T cell repertoires in COVID-19. Clones were read by immunoSEQ multiplex PCR, and TCRdb kept only the in-frame ones, dropping some. Among 100,000 or so clones listed, 81% were seen once. Source material: peripheral blood. The source of these receptors is a woman between 70 and 85 years old with acute or convalescent COVID-19.

The V call is TRBV7-3, the J call TRBJ2-2; tentative D call: TRBD2 (5 bases). Trimming left V 5 bases short and J 5 bases short, with 18 bases between. The germline V gene has CDR1 SGHTA and CDR2 FQGTGA. This CDR3 comprises 16 residues. The CDR3, as DNA: TGTGCCAGCAGCCTGCTCGCTGGAGGCACAACCGGGGAGCTGTTTTTT. This sequence encodes CASSLLAGGTTGELFF.

This clone was detected a few times. The CDR3 protein is CASSQDRGQLFTEAFF. Here the CDR3 DNA reads TGCGCCAGCAGCCAAGATCGGGGACAGTTATTCACTGAAGCTTTCTTT. The chain joins TRBV4-3 to TRBJ1-1, with TRBD1 matching over 7 bases. Germline V gene lookup returns CDR1 LGHNA and CDR2 YSLEER. J gave up 4 bases and V 0 bases, and 8 bases lay outside the gene matches. The CDR3 spans 16 residues.

This chain connects TRBV9 to TRBJ1-2; D not certain. In germline, CDR1 is SGDLS, CDR2 YYNGEE. V was pared by 5 bases and J by 3 bases, with 14 bases between. The CDR3 loop spans 14 amino acids. The CDR3 loop reads CASSPLEGYYGYTF. CDR3 sequence (DNA): TGTGCCAGCAGTCCCCTTGAGGGTTACTATGGCTACACCTTC.

The chain couples TRBV28 to TRBJ2-7, with 7 bases matching TRBD1. The J segment lost 3 bases and the V segment lost 5 bases, leaving 7 bases of the junction unmatched. Per the germline V gene, CDR1 is MDHEN and CDR2 is SYDVKM. This CDR3 has 14 residues. CDR3 DNA: TGTGCCAGCAGTGAGACGGACAGGTACTACGAGCAGTACTTC. It specifies CASSETDRYYEQYF.

This clone was detected once. V usage is TRBV7-6 and J usage is TRBJ2-6; no firm D call. V shed 6 bases and J shed 0 bases, with 12 bases lying between them. Germline CDR1 SGHVS, CDR2 FNYEAQ. The length of the CDR3 is 16 residues. CDR3 sequence: CASRKTEDSGANVLTF. CDR3 coding DNA: TGTGCCAGCAGAAAAACTGAGGACTCTGGGGCCAACGTCCTGACTTTC.

The chain links TRBV30 to TRBJ2-5; 11 positions match TRBD2. The CDR3 has 15 amino acids. V lost 0 bases, J lost 1 base, and 1 base stayed unmatched. Germline values: CDR1 GTSNPN, CDR2 SVGIG (reference sequence). CDR3 loop: CAWSVLAGVQETQYF. The CDR3 DNA follows: TGTGCCTGGAGTGTACTAGCGGGGGTCCAAGAGACCCAGTACTTC.

The gene calls are TRBV19 and TRBJ1-2, with TRBD1 matching over 10 bases. The CDR3 loop spans 14 amino acids. J gave up 6 bases and V 3 bases, and 4 bases lay outside the gene matches. Germline CDR1 and CDR2: LNHDA and SQIVND (reference sequence). CDR3 bases: TGTGCCAGTAGTATGGGACAGGGGAGCGATGGCTACACCTTC. Protein: CASSMGQGSDGYTF.

The chain couples TRBV13 to TRBJ2-1; 14 nucleotides agree with TRBD2. Per the germline V gene, CDR1 is PRHDT and CDR2 is FYEKMQ (reference sequence). Trimming took 5 bases from V and 1 from J; bases not matched to a gene: 7. The CDR3 has 18 residues. The CDR3 here is CASSPGTSGGPSYNEQFF. CDR3 bases: TGTGCCAGCAGCCCCGGGACTAGCGGGGGCCCTTCCTACAATGAGCAGTTCTTC.

V gene TRBV28 combines with J gene TRBJ2-1; D call uncertain. Germline CDR1 reads MDHEN; CDR2 reads SYDVKM. The CDR3 runs to 11 residues. Trimming removed 2 bases at V and 10 bases at J, with 6 bases between. This CDR3 reads CASSLSVEQFF. CDR3 in DNA: TGTGCCAGCAGTTTAAGCGTCGAGCAGTTCTTC.

The chain is built from TRBV19 and TRBJ2-5, with TRBD1 identical over 10 bases. The ends lost 6 bases at V and 7 bases at J; junction bases unmatched: 5. Germline V CDR1 and CDR2: LNHDA, SQIVND (reference sequence). The CDR3 totals 13 residues. CDR3 in DNA: TGTGCCAGTAGGGACAGGGGGGCTCTGACCCAGTACTTC. Its protein is CASRDRGALTQYF.

This chain joins TRBV7-2 and TRBJ2-1; D possibly corresponds to TRBD2 (6 bases). Trimming pared 1 base from V and 6 bases from J, leaving 10 bases between. The CDR3 loop spans 14 amino acids. The germline CDR1 and CDR2 sequences are SGHTA and FQGNSA. CDR3 bases: TGTGCCAGCAGCTTAGACCTAGCGTCCAATGAGCAGTTCTTC. Translating gives CASSLDLASNEQFF.

The chain couples TRBV30 to TRBJ1-2; D call uncertain. Germline CDR1 and CDR2: GTSNPN and SVGIG (reference sequence). The CDR3 is made up of 12 amino acids. The germline V and J ends were trimmed by 0 bases and 8 bases, with 10 bases remaining between them. CDR3 DNA sequence: TGTGCCTGGAGTGTACGGAGGGTCGGCTACACCTTC. This codes for CAWSVRRVGYTF.

This clone was counted a few times. The chain combines TRBV19 with TRBJ2-7; 8 nucleotides align to TRBD1. This CDR3 comprises 13 residues. Trimming at V came to 6 bases and at J to 3 bases, leaving 4 bases not matched to a gene. CDR1 and CDR2 (germline): LNHDA, SQIVND (reference sequence). The CDR3 loop reads CASRVGQGYEQYF. The CDR3 DNA follows: TGTGCCAGTAGGGTCGGACAGGGCTACGAGCAGTACTTC.

In this sample, this clone turned up once. The J gene is TRBJ2-7, the V gene TRBV5-1, with D possibly being TRBD2 (5 bases). The CDR3 has 13 residues. In germline, CDR1 is SGHRS, CDR2 YFSETQ. Trimming cost V 5 bases and J 2 bases, with 11 bases left between them. The CDR3 DNA reads TGCGCCAGCAGTTCCGACGGGGCCTACGAGCAGTACTTC. Translated, it gives CASSSDGAYEQYF. The full variable domain, completed using reference TRBV5-1 and TRBJ2-7, is KAGVTQTPRYLIKTRGQQVTLSCSPISGHRSVSWYQQTPGQGLQFLFEYFSETQRNKGNFPGRFSGRQFSNSRSEMNVSTLELGDSALYLCASSSDGAYEQYFGPGTRLTVT.

This chain links TRBV11-2 with TRBJ1-2; tentative D call: TRBD1 (6 bases). V was pared by 5 bases and J by 3 bases, with 16 bases between. There are 15 residues in the CDR3. The V gene's germline CDR1 is SGHAT and CDR2 FQNNGV. CDR3 nucleotides: TGTGCCAGCAGCCCTGTGGGGGGGCAGTACTATGGCTACACCTTC. Its translation is CASSPVGGQYYGYTF.

The chain has TRBV29-1 and TRBJ2-7; D perhaps matches TRBD1 (5 bases). V was trimmed by 1 base and J by 4 bases, leaving 11 bases between them. The germline gives CDR1 SQVTM, CDR2 ANQGSEA. This CDR3 has 13 amino acids. The CDR3 sequence is CSVEALDSYEQYF. CDR3 nucleotides: TGCAGCGTTGAAGCCTTAGACAGTTACGAGCAGTACTTC.

Regarding this clone: One junction end disagrees with the germline gene, perhaps due to a read error. This chain uses TRBV15 with TRBJ2-3; the match to TRBD2 covers 15 bases. The CDR3 has 19 residues. Germline V gives CDR1 LNHNV, CDR2 YYDKDF (reference sequence). The CDR3 coding sequence is TGTGCCACCAGCGGAGAGCCGGGACTAGCGGGAGGTAGCACAGATACGCAGTATTTT. Protein: CATSGEPGLAGGSTDTQYF.